This TCR beta chain was captured in a study of HIV-infected patients and healthy controls. The CDR3 covers 15 residues. Germline assignment: CDR1 SEHNR and CDR2 FQNEAQ (reference sequence). Trimming shortened V by 7 bases and J by 2 bases, and 17 bases separated the two germline ends. Reverse transcription used around 500 ng RNA and constant-region primers for alpha and beta. Each of the alpha and beta chains got its own library through chain-specific third strand synthesis with indices. A 12-nucleotide barcode per molecule came from two concatenated random hexamers added pre-amplification. TCRdb used MiXCR to reprocess the 5' RACE reads, holding one entry per CDR3 protein. The sample has 7,500 to 10,000 distinct CDR3 sequences; approximately 7.6% are singletons. The repertoire came from unfractionated whole blood and reflected all unsorted peripheral T cells. Donors lacked febrile or AIDS-related illness, tumors, and hepatitis B or C coinfection.

The sample holds many counts of this clonotype. The chain recombines TRBV7-9 with TRBJ1-2, with D perhaps matching TRBD1 (5 bases). This TCR came from an adult with HIV infection. The donor label of this sample is uncertain. The sequencing used blood, collected before antiretroviral therapy. The CDR3 region has the DNA TGTGCCAGCAACCCCCGGGGGGGTGGCAACTATGGCTACACCTTC. Its translation: CASNPRGGGNYGYTF.